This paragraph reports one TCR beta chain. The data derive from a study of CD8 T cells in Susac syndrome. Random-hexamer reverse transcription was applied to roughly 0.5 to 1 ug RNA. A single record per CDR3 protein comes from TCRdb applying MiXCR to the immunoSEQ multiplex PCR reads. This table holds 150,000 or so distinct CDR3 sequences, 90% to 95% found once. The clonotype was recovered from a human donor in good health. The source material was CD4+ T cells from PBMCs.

The CDR3 nucleotides read TGTGCCAGCAGTTCCCCGAGGGCCGGGCAGTACTTC. This sequence encodes CASSSPRAGQYF. V and J are TRBV12-3 or TRBV12-4 and TRBJ2-7, with D possibly TRBD2 on 5 matching bases. V was cut by 4 bases and J by 9 bases, with 13 bases left in between. This CDR3 region has 12 residues.